This T cell receptor beta chain was retrieved from a study of blood T cell repertoires in COVID-19. On the study more broadly: The cDNA or gDNA used as material had been derived from T cells, B-cell-depleted T cells, or PBMCs.

The V gene's germline CDR1 is LNHNV and CDR2 YYDKDF (reference sequence). The CDR3 has 16 residues. V was clipped by 5 bases and J by 0 bases, with 14 bases between them. TCRdb's table, derived via immunoSEQ multiplex PCR, lists solely in-frame clones and lacks some. The sample contains some 130,000 clones, around four fifths of which appear only once. The TCR sequence derives from a woman aged 45-59 years who had recovered from COVID-19. What was sequenced was PBMCs or T cells enriched from blood (not recorded which). The chain employs TRBV15 and TRBJ1-3, with D possibly being TRBD1 (6 bases). The CDR3: CATSPRQESSGNTIYF. CDR3 nucleotide sequence: TGTGCCACCAGCCCCCGACAGGAGAGCTCTGGAAACACCATATATTTT.